This T cell receptor (beta chain) originates from a study of Ad26.COV2.S vaccination and SARS-CoV-2 variants. Study conclusions and caveats: Vaccinees displayed broader spike-specific TCR repertoires than placebo recipients.

CDR1 ENHRY and CDR2 SYGVKD come from the germline V gene. The J segment lost 4 bases and the V segment lost 6 bases, leaving 3 bases of the junction unmatched. The CDR3 loop spans 13 amino acids. The treatment is: 15 to 20 received Ad26.COV2.S at low or high dose, single or two shots; about 5 received placebo; per-sample allocation not given. The investigators took samples on day 63 after the first vaccine or placebo injection. Clones were sequenced by immunoSEQ multiplex PCR, and TCRdb holds only the in-frame ones, with some missing. The data contain around 300,000 clones, around nine tenths of them singletons. Regarding this clone: Its target is not known.

The chain carries TRBV10-3 and TRBJ2-1; 7 bases are a match to TRBD1. This sample comprised peripheral blood, obtained in a trial of Ad26.COV2.S vaccine versus placebo. The receptor was isolated from a person aged 18-60 years who received the Ad26.COV2.S COVID-19 vaccine or a placebo. The CDR3 reads CAIRGTEYNEQFF. CDR3 coding DNA: TGTGCCATCAGGGGGACAGAGTACAATGAGCAGTTCTTC.